The clone carrying this TCR beta chain was seen a few times. Its matching antigen is unknown. Libraries of TCR beta came from quantitative 5'-RACE with molecular barcodes. From the 5' RACE reads, TCRdb called clonotypes with MiXCR, one entry per CDR3 protein. Among approximately 25,000 distinct CDR3 sequences listed, about a sixth were seen once. With 2 bases clipped from V and 5 bases from J, the junction kept 8 bases outside the gene matches. Germline V gives CDR1 GTSNPN, CDR2 SVGIG (reference sequence). This CDR3 comprises 16 residues. The data belong to a study of CD8 T cells in ankylosing spondylitis. Study observations and caveats: A TCR beta motif of eight highly homologous variants appeared characteristic of ankylosing spondylitis blood. Disease-linked clones were reportedly significantly enriched in matched ankylosing spondylitis synovial fluid.

V gene TRBV30 combines with J gene TRBJ2-3, with 12 bases matching TRBD1. Sequencing was performed on blood. This clonotype was sampled from a male donor with ankylosing spondylitis or in good health (not recorded which). CDR3 in amino acids: CAWSSGQGAIVDTQYF. As DNA, the CDR3 is TGTGCCTGGAGTTCGGGACAGGGGGCGATTGTAGATACGCAGTATTTT.